Following are 19 T cell receptor beta chains from one sample sequenced in a study of blood T cell repertoires in COVID-19. Profiled with immunoSEQ multiplex PCR; TCRdb holds only in-frame clones, not every one. The data show about 310,000 clones, with around 90% seen just once and around 4.5% held by the top ten. Sequencing was carried out using PBMCs or T cells enriched from blood (not recorded which). The receptors derive from a woman younger than 35 with acute COVID-19.

About this clone: Other DNA variants within this sample encode the same CDR3. The gene calls are TRBV12-3 or TRBV12-4 and TRBJ1-5; D is uncertain. The CDR3 loop spans 13 amino acids. Deletions cut 3 bases from V and 4 bases from J, with 7 bases between. CDR3 coding DNA: TGTGCCAGCAGTTTGGCCCAGAATCAGCCCCAGCATTTT. It specifies CASSLAQNQPQHF.

This clone was observed once. The rearrangement links TRBV28 to TRBJ2-5, with D possibly matching TRBD2 (6 bases). Per the germline V gene, CDR1 is MDHEN and CDR2 is SYDVKM. The CDR3 runs 15 residues. Trimming stripped 6 bases from V and 0 bases from J, with 14 bases between. DNA of the CDR3: TGTGCCAGCAGGAGGGGACTCCACCACCAAGAGACCCAGTACTTC. It yields the protein CASRRGLHHQETQYF.

This chain joins TRBV9 and TRBJ2-3, with 9 bases lining up with TRBD1. J lost 5 bases, V lost 0 bases, and 7 bases had no gene match. This CDR3 contains 16 residues. Per the germline V gene, CDR1 is SGDLS and CDR2 is YYNGEE. CDR3 amino acids: CASSVEWGTGLDTQYF. The CDR3 bases are TGTGCCAGCAGCGTAGAATGGGGGACAGGGTTAGATACGCAGTATTTT.

The DNA of the CDR3 is TGTGCCAGCAGCACGGCAAGGAGGACGGGGGGTGAAAAACTGTTTTTT. Translating it yields CASSTARRTGGEKLFF. V gene TRBV28 combines with J gene TRBJ1-4; perhaps TRBD1 as D (5 bases). The CDR3 is 16 amino acids. Germline CDR1 reads MDHEN; CDR2 reads SYDVKM. Trimming took off 6 bases at V and 7 bases at J, with 21 bases between the two ends.

This clone is a singleton in its sample. The gene calls are TRBV5-1 and TRBJ1-3; weak D call: TRBD1 (5 bases). The germline gives CDR1 SGHRS, CDR2 YFSETQ. V was trimmed by 3 bases and J by 0 bases, leaving 10 bases between them. The CDR3 is 15 amino acids. In nucleotides, the CDR3 is TGCGCCAGCAGCTCCACGGGGGTCTCTGGAAACACCATATATTTT. Protein sequence: CASSSTGVSGNTIYF.

The V and J genes are TRBV6-9 and TRBJ1-5; D unresolved. The CDR3 is 12 amino acids. V lost 3 bases, J lost 4 bases, and 4 bases lay in between. Germline V gene data show CDR1 as MNHGY and CDR2 as SVAAGI. CDR3 residues: CASSYLNQPQHF. As DNA, the CDR3 is TGTGCCAGCAGTTACCTGAATCAGCCCCAGCATTTT.

This clone was picked up one time. V gene TRBV28 combines with J gene TRBJ1-1; TRBD1 might be the D (6 bases). This CDR3 region has 13 residues. The germline V gene encodes CDR1 MDHEN and CDR2 SYDVKM. Trimming removed 11 bases at V and 0 bases at J, with 13 bases between. The CDR3, as DNA: TGTGCCTGCGGCGGGGGCATGAACACTGAAGCTTTCTTT. This translates into CACGGGMNTEAFF. Full variable domain (outside the CDR3, taken from reference TRBV28 and TRBJ1-1): DVKVTQSSRYLVKRTGEKVFLECVQDMDHENMFWYRQDPGLGLRLIYFSYDVKMKEKGDIPEGYSVSREKKERFSLILESASTNQTSMYLCACGGGMNTEAFFGQGTRLTVV.

This chain links TRBV28 with TRBJ1-5; 7 bases match TRBD1. Trimming took 6 bases from V and 2 from J; bases not matched to a gene: 13. The germline V gene has CDR1 MDHEN and CDR2 SYDVKM. There are 17 residues in the CDR3. CDR3 loop: CASRPGTAKGCNQPQHF. CDR3 nucleotide sequence: TGTGCCAGCAGGCCCGGGACAGCGAAGGGATGCAATCAGCCCCAGCATTTT.

The rearrangement links TRBV27 to TRBJ2-7; D remains unclear. The CDR3 loop spans 16 amino acids. V gave up 5 bases and J gave up 2 bases, with 19 bases separating them. Germline CDR1 and CDR2: MNHEY and SMNVEV (reference sequence). DNA of the CDR3: TGTGCCAGCAGTCAGCCTAGGAGCAGCCGACCCTACGAGCAGTACTTC. The encoded protein is CASSQPRSSRPYEQYF.

The genes are TRBV10-3 and TRBJ1-1, with 9 bases identical to TRBD1. CDR3 length: 15 amino acids. Trimming cost V 4 bases and J 5 bases; bases outside gene matches: 8. Per germline, CDR1 ENHRY and CDR2 SYGVKD. The CDR3 here is CAISAPNRGPTEAFF. Written as DNA, the CDR3 is TGTGCCATCAGTGCGCCGAACAGGGGGCCTACTGAAGCTTTCTTT.

This sequence joins TRBV28 and TRBJ2-1, with 8 bases lining up with TRBD2. This CDR3 has 17 amino acids. V shed 4 bases, J shed 0 bases, and the junction held 8 bases outside the gene matches. CDR1 is MDHEN, CDR2 SYDVKM, per germline. The CDR3 DNA is TGTGCCAGCAGTTGGCTAGGAAGCGGGAGCTCCTACAATGAGCAGTTCTTC. Amino acid sequence: CASSWLGSGSSYNEQFF.

V is TRBV28 and J is TRBJ1-5, with 8 bases identical to TRBD1. Trimming at V came to 6 bases and at J to 5 bases, leaving 9 bases not matched to a gene. The CDR3 sequence is 15 residues long. The germline CDR1 and CDR2 sequences are MDHEN and SYDVKM. The CDR3, as DNA: TGTGCCAGCAGCCGACCCGACAGGGGAGATCAGCCCCAGCATTTT. It yields the protein CASSRPDRGDQPQHF.

This chain connects TRBV7-2 to TRBJ2-1; TRBD1 agrees at 9 bases. The ends lost 4 bases at V and 5 bases at J; junction bases unmatched: 6. CDR3 length equals 15 residues. CDR1 is SGHTA and CDR2 is FQGNSA in the germline V gene. CDR3 sequence reads: CASSSGTGTHNEQFF. Written as DNA, the CDR3 is TGTGCCAGCAGCTCCGGGACAGGGACCCACAATGAGCAGTTCTTC.

This chain joins TRBV9 and TRBJ2-3, with 13 positions matching TRBD2. CDR3 length equals 19 residues. V gave up 2 bases and J gave up 0 bases; unmatched junction bases: 9. Germline values: CDR1 SGDLS, CDR2 YYNGEE. CDR3 DNA sequence: TGTGCCAGCAGCGTCCAAGGACTAGCGGGGGAGGCTAGCACAGATACGCAGTATTTT. Amino acid sequence: CASSVQGLAGEASTDTQYF.

V usage is TRBV19 and J usage is TRBJ1-1; 7 positions match TRBD1. The CDR3 extends over 15 amino acids. Per germline, CDR1 LNHDA and CDR2 SQIVND (reference sequence). J lost 4 bases, V lost 4 bases, and 9 bases had no gene match. CDR3 DNA: TGTGCCAGTAGTACCCCAGGACAGGAGAGCACTGAAGCTTTCTTT. It is translated as CASSTPGQESTEAFF.

The rearrangement joins TRBV28 to TRBJ2-7; D may be TRBD2 (5 bases). Germline CDR1 is MDHEN and CDR2 is SYDVKM. V was shortened by 5 bases and J by 7 bases, with 9 bases between the two germline ends. The CDR3 consists of 11 residues. CDR3 sequence reads: CASSVEREQYF. DNA for the CDR3: TGTGCCAGCAGTGTGGAGCGGGAGCAGTACTTC.

V usage is TRBV6-2 or TRBV6-3 and J usage is TRBJ1-2, with TRBD1 as a possible D gene (6 bases). Germline CDR1 reads MNHEY; CDR2 reads SVGEGT. V lost 2 bases, J lost 3 bases, and 10 bases lay in between. The CDR3 loop spans 14 amino acids. CDR3 nucleotides: TGTGCCAGCAGTTACCCGGACAGTGACTATGGCTACACCTTC. Translating gives CASSYPDSDYGYTF.

This clone was seen once. This sequence joins TRBV18 and TRBJ1-4; D is uncertain. The germline V and J ends were trimmed by 2 bases and 8 bases, with 6 bases remaining between them. Per germline, CDR1 KGHSH and CDR2 LQKENI. This CDR3 is built from 12 residues. The CDR3 region is CASSPSGEKLFF. DNA of the CDR3: TGTGCCAGCTCACCATCCGGGGAAAAACTGTTTTTT.

The chain uses TRBV21-1 and TRBJ2-2; TRBD1 reflects the table's D call only, with no check against the DNA. TRBV21-1 is noted as a pseudogene. This CDR3 is 21 amino acids long. This CDR3 reads CASSKGRGQGSGRANTGELFF. In DNA, the CDR3 is TGTGCCAGCAGCAAAGGGAGGGGACAGGGCTCAGGGAGGGCGAACACCGGGGAGCTGTTTTTT.